Here is one T cell receptor beta chain with its context. Profiling relied on immunoSEQ multiplex PCR, and the TCRdb table lists in-frame clones only, not all of them. The sample includes 60,000 to 75,000 clones, over 75% of them seen just once. The data were taken from a study of control samples from healthy donors and cancer patients. The material sequenced was blood. The clonotype comes from a man between 45 and 60 years old in good health.

The CDR3 is CASSQDPRDREPYGYTF. Written as DNA, the CDR3 is TGTGCCAGCAGCCAAGACCCCCGGGACAGGGAACCTTATGGCTACACCTTC. V and J are TRBV4-2 and TRBJ1-2, with 9 nucleotides matching TRBD1. CDR3 size: 17 residues. V shed 0 bases, J shed 5 bases, and the junction held 10 bases outside the gene matches. Germline V gene lookup returns CDR1 LGHNA and CDR2 YNFKEQ.